The source of this T cell receptor (beta chain) is a study of Ad26.COV2.S vaccination and SARS-CoV-2 variants. Study outcomes and limitations: People who got the vaccine had more spike-specific TCR breadth than people who got placebo. In TCR breadth and depth analyses, total T cell responses may have been underestimated.

This table comes from immunoSEQ multiplex PCR, and its TCRdb copy is limited to in-frame clones, with some not included. This sample has about 350,000 clones, with roughly 90% found just once. With 8 bases clipped from V and 4 bases from J, the junction kept 9 bases outside the gene matches. The CDR3 is 15 residues long. Germline CDR1 is SGHTA and CDR2 is FQGNSA. This clone was found a few times. Its antigen is still unknown. Treatment indicated: some 20 received Ad26.COV2.S at low or high dose, single or two shots; several received placebo; per-sample allocation not given. On day 63 after the first injection, vaccine and placebo recipients gave samples. The administered vaccine (an Ad26 vector) expressed Wuhan-strain SARS-CoV-2 spike.

The specimen was peripheral blood, collected in a trial of Ad26.COV2.S vaccine versus placebo. This clonotype was sampled from a person between 18 and 59 years old who received the Ad26.COV2.S COVID-19 vaccine or a placebo. The V and J genes are TRBV7-2 and TRBJ2-3; the match to TRBD1 covers 10 bases. The CDR3 nucleotides read TGTGCCAGCTTCCCCCAGGGACAGGGGCCAGATACGCAGTATTTT. This encodes CASFPQGQGPDTQYF.